The 31 T cell receptor beta chains listed next were all sequenced from one sample in a study of metastatic and nonmetastatic thyroid tumors. Until they underwent thyroid surgery, no patient had received any treatment. TCRdb reprocessed the PCR reads via MiXCR. The sample has about 19,000 clones; 34% are singletons. The sample consisted of tumor tissue. These receptors were obtained from a male donor with papillary thyroid cancer or a benign thyroid nodule (not recorded which). Some clones in this sample may be carry-over from other donors' samples.

As concerns this clone: One end of the junction is discordant with germline, which a read error may explain. This rearrangement joins TRBV18 to TRBJ2-2, with a tentative D call TRBD1 (6 bases). Germline V gene data show CDR1 as KGHSH and CDR2 as LQKENI. The CDR3 runs 17 residues. The CDR3 here is CARSFPGSRTATEELFF. For the CDR3, the DNA is TGTGCCAGGTCCTTTCCCGGCAGTCGGACAGCCACCGAGGAGCTGTTTTTT.

The genes are TRBV11-3 and TRBJ2-1, with 7 nucleotides matching TRBD1. CDR3 length: 13 amino acids. Germline V lookup: CDR1 SGHNT, CDR2 YENEEA. Losses at the gene ends were 4 bases for V and 6 bases for J; bases not matched to a gene: 3. The CDR3, as DNA: TGTGCCAGCAGCTCGACAGGGTTCAATGAGCAGTTCTTC. This translates into CASSSTGFNEQFF.

By its share, this clone is medium-sized. V usage is TRBV10-2 and J usage is TRBJ2-7, with D possibly being TRBD2 (5 bases). In germline, CDR1 is WSHSY, CDR2 SAAADI. The CDR3 is 12 residues long. Trimming pared 6 bases from V and 3 bases from J, leaving 9 bases between. The DNA of the CDR3 is TGCGCCAGCAGCCGAACTAGCTACGAGCAGTACTTC. Residues: CASSRTSYEQYF.

V is TRBV11-1 and J is TRBJ2-1, with D possibly being TRBD2 (5 bases). V was clipped by 2 bases and J by 2 bases, with 16 bases between them. Germline V gene lookup returns CDR1 SGHAT and CDR2 FQDESV (reference sequence). This CDR3 spans 17 amino acids. The CDR3 nucleotides read TGTGCCAGCAGCTTAATGGGTAAGCGGAGCCCCTACAATGAGCAGTTCTTC. Its protein is CASSLMGKRSPYNEQFF.

This chain connects TRBV27 to TRBJ2-2; no firm D call. Trimming took off 2 bases at V and 5 bases at J, with 3 bases between the two ends. This CDR3 is built from 12 residues. Germline V gene sequence: CDR1 MNHEY, CDR2 SMNVEV (reference sequence). The CDR3 DNA is TGTGCCAGCAGTTTACAGACCGGGGAGCTGTTTTTT. It specifies CASSLQTGELFF.

This clone was detected a few times. V gene TRBV28 combines with J gene TRBJ2-1; no firm D call. This CDR3 has 12 amino acids. Trimming removed 5 bases at V and 5 bases at J, with 7 bases between. Germline V lookup: CDR1 MDHEN, CDR2 SYDVKM. The CDR3 here is CASSLINNEQFF. CDR3 nucleotides: TGTGCCAGCAGTCTGATTAACAATGAGCAGTTCTTC.

The chain combines TRBV30 with TRBJ1-2; maybe TRBD1 (5 bases). The CDR3 is made up of 12 amino acids. Trimming removed 2 bases from V and 4 bases from J, with 8 bases in between. CDR1 and CDR2 (germline): GTSNPN, SVGIG (reference sequence). The CDR3 nucleotides read TGTGCCTGGAGTTCGGGGGGCTATGGCTACACCTTC. Encoded protein: CAWSSGGYGYTF.

The genes are TRBV24-1 and TRBJ2-3, with D unresolved. There are 17 residues in the CDR3. Germline CDR1 and CDR2: KGHDR and SFDVKD. V was clipped by 3 bases and J by 2 bases, with 17 bases between them. Written as DNA, the CDR3 is TGTGCCACCAGTGATAAAACATCGCCAGGATACACAGATACGCAGTATTTT. Translation gives CATSDKTSPGYTDTQYF.

The chain's CDR3 is CSARPFSGPPLEQYF. The DNA of the CDR3 is TGCAGTGCTAGACCTTTTTCAGGCCCTCCCCTCGAGCAGTACTTC. The chain carries TRBV20-1 and TRBJ2-7; D is ambiguous. V lost 2 bases and J 6 bases, leaving 20 bases between the germline ends. The germline CDR1 and CDR2 sequences are DFQATT and SNEGSKA (reference sequence). CDR3 length equals 15 residues.

In this sample, this clone is large. The V and J genes are TRBV27 and TRBJ2-7; D unresolved. V lost 5 bases to trimming and J lost 2 bases, with 13 bases between them. The CDR3 covers 14 residues. Germline values: CDR1 MNHEY, CDR2 SMNVEV (reference sequence). The CDR3 DNA follows: TGTGCCAGCAGTAGAGCAGACGGCCCCTACGAGCAGTACTTC. This sequence encodes CASSRADGPYEQYF.

V is TRBV28 and J is TRBJ2-3, with D perhaps given as TRBD1 or TRBD2 (5 bases each). The CDR3 is 13 amino acids. Deletions cut 4 bases from V and 4 bases from J, with 9 bases between. In germline, CDR1 is MDHEN, CDR2 SYDVKM. CDR3 region: CASSSGGADTQYF. The CDR3 DNA reads as TGTGCCAGCAGTTCTGGGGGAGCAGATACGCAGTATTTT.

This clone was detected many times. The identical CDR3 is also encoded by other nucleotide sequences in the sample. This rearrangement joins TRBV3-1 to TRBJ2-7; D remains unclear. CDR3 length equals 12 residues. In germline, CDR1 is LGHDT, CDR2 YNNKEL (reference sequence). V lost 1 base, J lost 7 bases, and 8 bases lay in between. CDR3 protein: CASSQGKGEQYF. The DNA for the CDR3 is TGTGCCAGCAGCCAAGGGAAGGGAGAGCAGTACTTC.

The genes are TRBV24-1 and TRBJ2-3; D might be TRBD2 (6 bases). V was pared by 7 bases and J by 10 bases, with 29 bases between. Germline V CDR1 and CDR2: KGHDR, SFDVKD. There are 17 residues in the CDR3. The chain's CDR3 is CATRVGPYRERSGAQYF. The DNA of the CDR3 is TGTGCCACCAGGGTTGGACCCTATCGGGAGAGGAGTGGGGCGCAGTATTTT.

The chain couples TRBV20-1 to TRBJ1-2, with D unclear. CDR1 and CDR2 (germline): DFQATT, SNEGSKA (reference sequence). Trimming shortened V by 5 bases and J by 1 base, and 5 bases separated the two germline ends. The CDR3 is made up of 11 amino acids. The DNA of the CDR3 is TGCAGTGCTTGGGGTAACTATGGCTACACCTTC. This sequence encodes CSAWGNYGYTF.

In this sample, this clone turned up many times. J is TRBJ1-3 and V is TRBV5-1; unclear D gene. Germline lookup yields CDR1 SGHRS and CDR2 YFSETQ. Trimming cost V 2 bases and J 0 bases, with 15 bases left between them. The CDR3 spans 17 residues. The CDR3 sequence: CASSLNHVGGSGNTIYF. Written as DNA, the CDR3 is TGCGCCAGCAGCTTAAATCATGTGGGTGGCTCTGGAAACACCATATATTTT.

This clone was observed a few times. This chain uses TRBV24-1 with TRBJ2-3; no clear D. Germline assignment: CDR1 KGHDR and CDR2 SFDVKD. The CDR3 is 11 residues long. V was cut by 4 bases and J by 2 bases, with 0 bases left in between. The CDR3 nucleotides are TGTGCCACCAGTGACACAGATACGCAGTATTTT. Its translation is CATSDTDTQYF.

In this sample, this clone is medium-sized. V and J are TRBV28 and TRBJ2-7; D not resolved. The CDR3 sequence is 15 residues long. CDR1 MDHEN and CDR2 SYDVKM come from the germline V gene. V was cut by 1 base and J by 0 bases, with 10 bases left in between. The CDR3 DNA follows: TGTGCCAGCAGTTTATCTTATAAGGGCTCCTACGAGCAGTACTTC. As protein: CASSLSYKGSYEQYF.

This clone is judged medium-sized. The gene calls are TRBV6-1 and TRBJ1-2; 7 nucleotides line up with TRBD1. There are 14 residues in the CDR3. V was clipped by 6 bases and J by 6 bases; unmatched bases: 10. Germline V lookup: CDR1 MNHNS, CDR2 SASEGT. Written as DNA, the CDR3 is TGTGCCAGCAGCAGGGACAGCCTTTGGAATGGCTACACCTTC. It is translated as CASSRDSLWNGYTF.

The V call is TRBV15, the J call TRBJ1-2, with D perhaps TRBD1 (5 bases). The CDR3 loop spans 15 amino acids. The V gene's germline CDR1 is LNHNV and CDR2 YYDKDF (reference sequence). Trimming stripped 5 bases from V and 6 bases from J, with 19 bases between. CDR3 amino acids: CATSPLGRGGHGYTF. The DNA for the CDR3 is TGTGCCACCAGCCCCCTGGGAAGGGGAGGCCATGGCTACACCTTC. Filled out from reference TRBV15 and TRBJ1-2, the complete variable domain reads DAMVIQNPRYQVTQFGKPVTLSCSQTLNHNVMYWYQQKSSQAPKLLFHYYDKDFNNEADTPDNFQSRRPNTSFCFLDIRSPGLGDTAMYLCATSPLGRGGHGYTFGSGTRLTVV.

This clone was observed a few times. The rearrangement uses TRBV9 and TRBJ2-7; D uncertain. The CDR3 sequence is 16 residues long. Trimming left V 3 bases short and J 2 bases short, with 18 bases between. Germline CDR1 and CDR2: SGDLS and YYNGEE. This CDR3 reads CASSGPWWVPPYEQYF. CDR3 DNA: TGTGCCAGCAGCGGCCCCTGGTGGGTACCTCCCTACGAGCAGTACTTC. The full variable domain, rest sourced from reference TRBV9 and TRBJ2-7, is DSGVTQTPKHLITATGQRVTLRCSPRSGDLSVYWYQQSLDQGLQFLIQYYNGEERAKGNILERFSAQQFPDLHSELNLSSLELGDSALYFCASSGPWWVPPYEQYFGPGTRLTVT.

V is TRBV20-1 and J is TRBJ2-7; no reliable D call. The V end lost 5 bases, the J end lost 7 bases, and 12 bases lay between the germline ends. CDR3 size: 11 residues. CDR1 and CDR2 (germline): DFQATT, SNEGSKA (reference sequence). This chain's CDR3 is CSAGSPTEQYF. The DNA of the CDR3 is TGCAGTGCTGGATCCCCCACAGAGCAGTACTTC.

There are many counts of this clone. This rearrangement joins TRBV24-1 to TRBJ2-1, with TRBD2 matching 7 bases. The length of the CDR3 is 15 residues. Germline CDR1 reads KGHDR; CDR2 reads SFDVKD. Unmatched junction bases numbered 7, after V lost 7 bases and J lost 2 bases. Written as DNA, the CDR3 is TGTGCCACCAGGGGGGGGACCGATACCTACAATGAGCAGTTCTTC. Translated, it gives CATRGGTDTYNEQFF.

This clone was counted a single time. The conserved final phenylalanine or tryptophan is absent from the CDR3, which likely points to a read error. This chain uses TRBV20-1 with TRBJ2-1; D may be TRBD2 (6 bases). The CDR3 is 15 amino acids. Germline assignment: CDR1 DFQATT and CDR2 SNEGSKA (reference sequence). Deletions cut 8 bases from V and 6 bases from J, with 23 bases between. The DNA for the CDR3 is TGCAGTTCGCTTCGACTAGAGGGAGGCCCCAATGAGCAGTTCTGC. Translated, it gives CSSLRLEGGPNEQFC.

This clone has only one observation. This chain uses TRBV18 with TRBJ1-2; no firm D call. Germline V gene data show CDR1 as KGHSH and CDR2 as LQKENI. V lost 0 bases and J lost 4, with 15 bases in between. This CDR3 spans 16 amino acids. The CDR3 DNA is TGTGCCAGCTCACCACCAGAAGGCCCCGCGGTCTATGGCTACACCTTC. It translates to CASSPPEGPAVYGYTF.

The chain employs TRBV19 and TRBJ2-2, with D possibly being TRBD1 (6 bases). Germline V gene data show CDR1 as LNHDA and CDR2 as SQIVND (reference sequence). The CDR3 is made up of 15 amino acids. Trimming cost V 7 bases and J 0 bases, with 12 bases left between them. CDR3 DNA sequence: TGTGCCAGTATCCTAGGACAGTCGAACACCGGGGAGCTGTTTTTT. This gives the protein CASILGQSNTGELFF.

This clone was counted a few times. A clone one base away is much larger, so this may be a read error. The rearrangement joins TRBV2 to TRBJ2-7; 7 bases are shared with TRBD2. There are 14 residues in the CDR3. V shed 5 bases, J shed 6 bases, and the junction held 10 bases outside the gene matches. From germline, CDR1 is SNHLY and CDR2 FYNNEI. The CDR3 bases are TGTGCCAGCAGTTTAGAGGGCGGGAGTTGCGAGCAGTACTTC. Translated: CASSLEGGSCEQYF.

V and J are TRBV6-2 or TRBV6-3 and TRBJ2-7; 7 bases map to TRBD2. Germline loops: CDR1 MNHEY, CDR2 SVGEGT. The V and J ends lost 2 bases and 5 bases, in that order; junction bases with no gene match: 9. This CDR3 has 15 residues. CDR3 bases: TGTGCCAGCAGTTACGATGCGGGAGTGATCAACGAGCAGTACTTC. This translates into CASSYDAGVINEQYF.

This clone was seen many times. The V call is TRBV3-1, the J call TRBJ2-7; no clear D gene. The CDR3 consists of 16 residues. V lost 1 base, J lost 2 bases, and 15 bases lay in between. Per the germline V gene, CDR1 is LGHDT and CDR2 is YNNKEL (reference sequence). CDR3 sequence: CASSQGLPAGTYEQYF. CDR3 in DNA: TGTGCCAGCAGCCAAGGTCTTCCGGCAGGAACCTACGAGCAGTACTTC.

Remarks on this clone: A read error may produce the germline difference seen at one junction end. V gene TRBV3-1 combines with J gene TRBJ2-7; 7 bases line up with TRBD1. Germline CDR1 LGHDT, CDR2 YNNKEL (reference sequence). The CDR3 consists of 13 residues. This CDR3 reads CASSSTGPYEHNF. For the CDR3, the DNA is TGTGCCAGCAGCTCGACAGGGCCCTACGAGCATAACTTC.

The chain is built from TRBV11-2 and TRBJ2-5; D gene ambiguous. From germline, CDR1 is SGHAT and CDR2 FQNNGV. This CDR3 has 15 residues. The V and J ends lost 3 bases and 1 base respectively, with 12 bases between them. The CDR3 is CASSLRLYPQETQYF. CDR3 sequence (DNA): TGTGCCAGCAGCTTGCGCCTGTACCCCCAAGAGACCCAGTACTTC.

This clone is termed medium-sized. The chain's CDR3 is CASSQGGSEKLFF. CDR3 coding DNA: TGTGCCAGCAGCCAGGGAGGGAGCGAAAAACTGTTTTTT. The rearrangement uses TRBV6-1 and TRBJ1-4; weak D call: TRBD1 (5 bases). The CDR3 has 13 residues. With 6 bases removed from V and 8 bases from J, the gap between germline ends came to 13 bases. The germline V gene encodes CDR1 MNHNS and CDR2 SASEGT.